These 31 T cell receptor beta chains share one sample of origin, sequenced in a study of shared clonotypes between healthy human individuals. TCRdb's copy holds only in-frame clones and misses some; the assay was immunoSEQ multiplex PCR. The sample contains roughly 1,000,000 clones, around 78% of which appear only once. The sample consisted of memory CD4+ T cells from PBMCs. Regarding subset: CD45RA-negative fraction. The receptor source for this set is a young man in good health. Some clones in this sample may be carry-over from other donors' samples.

This clone came up once. The chain recombines TRBV5-6 with TRBJ2-3; a possible D gene is TRBD1 (6 bases). Per the germline V gene, CDR1 is SGHDT and CDR2 is YYEEEE. The CDR3 is made up of 11 amino acids. The ends were cut back, 3 bases at V and 10 bases at J, with 9 bases in the middle. As DNA, the CDR3 is TGTGCCAGCAGCTCAACAGGGTCGCAGTATTTT. It yields the protein CASSSTGSQYF.

This clone showed up just a few times. This chain's CDR3 is CASSKGVGYVQETQYF. CDR3 DNA: TGCGCCAGCAGCAAGGGGGTTGGGTATGTTCAAGAGACCCAGTACTTC. V gene TRBV4-1 combines with J gene TRBJ2-5; D possibly corresponds to TRBD1 (6 bases). Germline V CDR1 and CDR2: MGHRA, YSYEKL. CDR3 size: 16 residues. V was shortened by 5 bases and J by 2 bases, with 18 bases between the two germline ends.

This rearrangement joins TRBV14 to TRBJ1-2; D remains ambiguous. V lost 0 bases, J lost 8 bases, and 16 bases lay in between. The CDR3 contains 15 residues. Per the germline V gene, CDR1 is SGHDN and CDR2 is FVKESK. DNA of the CDR3: TGTGCCAGCAGCCAAGACCGGTTTCAAGCGGTGGGCTACACCTTC. Translated, it gives CASSQDRFQAVGYTF.

This chain uses TRBV18 with TRBJ1-2, with D maybe TRBD1 (6 bases). The CDR3 is 17 amino acids. With 2 bases removed from V and 6 bases from J, the gap between germline ends came to 22 bases. CDR1 and CDR2 from the germline V gene are KGHSH and LQKENI. This CDR3 reads CASSPFETRQARDGYTF. CDR3 DNA sequence: TGTGCCAGCTCACCATTCGAAACACGACAGGCCCGGGATGGCTACACCTTC.

The chain combines TRBV30 with TRBJ2-5; 7 nucleotides line up with TRBD2. The J segment lost 5 bases and the V segment lost 5 bases, leaving 8 bases of the junction unmatched. The germline V gene has CDR1 GTSNPN and CDR2 SVGIG (reference sequence). The CDR3 contains 13 residues. The CDR3 here is CAWRAGVEETQYF. CDR3 bases: TGTGCCTGGCGGGCGGGAGTGGAGGAGACCCAGTACTTC.

V is TRBV7-8 and J is TRBJ2-7, with 7 bases that match TRBD1. This CDR3 spans 16 amino acids. Trimming cost V 2 bases and J 0 bases; bases outside gene matches: 7. Germline CDR1 is SGHVS and CDR2 is FQNEAQ. The CDR3 nucleotides read TGTGCCAGCAGCTTAAGAGGGGGACAGAGCTCCTACGAGCAGTACTTC. Translation: CASSLRGGQSSYEQYF.

The chain joins TRBV7-7 to TRBJ2-7; 11 nucleotides align to TRBD1. The CDR3 has 15 amino acids. CDR1 and CDR2 from the germline V gene are SSHAT and FNYEAQ (reference sequence). Trimming took 5 bases from V and 3 from J; bases not matched to a gene: 6. This CDR3 reads CASSVAGTGGYEQYF. The DNA of the CDR3 is TGTGCCAGCAGCGTCGCCGGGACAGGGGGCTACGAGCAGTACTTC.

J is TRBJ1-2 and V is TRBV15, with D perhaps matching TRBD1 (5 bases). Trimming cost V 3 bases and J 8 bases, with 10 bases left between them. CDR3 length equals 12 residues. Germline CDR1 reads LNHNV; CDR2 reads YYDKDF (reference sequence). The CDR3: CATSRNTGGYTF. In DNA form, the CDR3 reads TGTGCCACCAGCAGGAACACAGGCGGCTACACCTTC.

Remarks on this clone: A junction boundary mismatches the germline segment, possibly from a read error. This sequence joins TRBV4-2 and TRBJ2-3; D may be TRBD2 (5 bases). Per the germline V gene, CDR1 is LGHNA and CDR2 is YNFKEQ. The length of the CDR3 is 13 residues. As DNA, the CDR3 is TGTGCCAGCAGACAAGCGGTTTCGTCGACGCAGTATTTT. It yields the protein CASRQAVSSTQYF.

V gene TRBV25-1 combines with J gene TRBJ2-7; no clear D. Germline V gives CDR1 MGHDK, CDR2 SYGVNS. Trimming stripped 3 bases from V and 9 bases from J, with 9 bases between. The CDR3 has 11 amino acids. The CDR3: CASSDGPRQYF. DNA for the CDR3: TGTGCCAGCAGTGACGGCCCCCGGCAGTACTTC.

This chain connects TRBV4-3 to TRBJ2-1; 9 nucleotides line up with TRBD2. The CDR3 has 16 amino acids. J lost 10 bases, V lost 3 bases, and 13 bases had no gene match. CDR1 and CDR2 from the germline V gene are LGHNA and YSLEER. The CDR3 is CASSQPQAGGRGEQFF. The CDR3 DNA sequence: TGCGCCAGCAGCCAGCCTCAAGCGGGAGGCCGGGGCGAGCAGTTCTTC.

V is TRBV5-1 and J is TRBJ2-7; D may be TRBD1 (6 bases). The CDR3 runs 14 residues. V lost 4 bases and J 3 bases, leaving 14 bases between the germline ends. Germline V gene lookup returns CDR1 SGHRS and CDR2 YFSETQ. CDR3 sequence: CASSPGQYYYEQYF. The CDR3 DNA is TGCGCCAGCAGCCCCGGACAGTATTACTACGAGCAGTACTTC.

The chain links TRBV6-6 to TRBJ2-7, with TRBD1 matching 10 bases. Germline CDR1 reads MNHNY; CDR2 reads SVGAGI (reference sequence). This CDR3 region has 15 residues. Unmatched junction bases numbered 5, after V lost 4 bases and J lost 2 bases. CDR3 sequence (DNA): TGTGCCAGCAGTTCCCGACAGGGGGCCCCCTACGAGCAGTACTTC. Protein sequence: CASSSRQGAPYEQYF.

This chain joins TRBV27 and TRBJ1-2; perhaps TRBD1 as D (6 bases). With 11 bases removed from V and 5 bases from J, the gap between germline ends came to 15 bases. Looked up from germline, CDR1 is MNHEY and CDR2 is SMNVEV (reference sequence). This CDR3 is 12 amino acids long. CDR3 DNA sequence: TGTGCCGCCCGACGGGGGCAGTATGGCTACACCTTC. The encoded protein is CAARRGQYGYTF.

This clone occurred many times. The chain uses TRBV28 and TRBJ2-7, with D possibly being TRBD2 (5 bases). The CDR3 totals 12 residues. V was clipped by 5 bases and J by 3 bases, with 8 bases between them. Germline values: CDR1 MDHEN, CDR2 SYDVKM. DNA for the CDR3: TGTGCCAGCAGTGCTGAGGGCTACGAGCAGTACTTC. Its translation is CASSAEGYEQYF.

The chain links TRBV7-3 to TRBJ2-5; the D is unclear. The V gene's germline CDR1 is SGHTA and CDR2 FQGTGA. The V end lost 1 base, the J end lost 6 bases, and 12 bases lay between the germline ends. The length of the CDR3 is 14 residues. CDR3 region: CASSLMGVGQTQYF. The CDR3 coding sequence is TGTGCCAGCAGCTTAATGGGTGTCGGCCAGACCCAGTACTTC.

The J gene is TRBJ2-3, the V gene TRBV5-8, with D possibly TRBD2 on 5 matching bases. This CDR3 is 14 amino acids long. The germline gives CDR1 SGHTS, CDR2 YDEGEE. The ends were cut back, 4 bases at V and 3 bases at J, with 12 bases in the middle. The CDR3 sequence is CASSLGSGTDTQYF. DNA for the CDR3: TGTGCCAGCAGCCTGGGATCGGGGACAGATACGCAGTATTTT.

The gene calls are TRBV6-1 and TRBJ2-1, with 7 positions matching TRBD1. The CDR3 is 13 amino acids. V trimming: 10 bases; J trimming: 6 bases; junction bases outside the gene matches: 9. Germline CDR1 is MNHNS and CDR2 is SASEGT. For the CDR3, the DNA is TGTGCCACCCGGCCAGGGGGTATCAATGAGCAGTTCTTC. Translating gives CATRPGGINEQFF.

This clone has ten or more counts. The rearrangement uses TRBV29-1 and TRBJ2-1; D is uncertain. Per germline, CDR1 SQVTM and CDR2 ANQGSEA. V was cut by 3 bases and J by 13 bases, with 10 bases left in between. This CDR3 has 10 residues. In DNA, the CDR3 is TGCAGCGTTGATACGGATCTCCAGTTCTTC. This translates into CSVDTDLQFF.

V gene TRBV9 combines with J gene TRBJ2-7; the D gene is possibly TRBD1 (7 bases). Trimming stripped 4 bases from V and 6 bases from J, with 26 bases between. Germline V CDR1 and CDR2: SGDLS, YYNGEE. This CDR3 is 17 amino acids long. CDR3 bases: TGTGCCAGCAGCCCCGGGGGTAGGGGACAGCGGGTACGCGAGCAGTACTTC. This codes for CASSPGGRGQRVREQYF.

CDR3 residues: CATGDGATYEQYF. Written as DNA, the CDR3 is TGTGCCACTGGGGACGGCGCAACCTACGAGCAGTACTTC. The V gene is TRBV28, the J gene TRBJ2-7; D may match TRBD1 or TRBD2 (5 bases each). Germline CDR1 and CDR2: MDHEN and SYDVKM. CDR3 length: 13 amino acids. V shed 10 bases and J shed 2 bases, with 15 bases lying between them.

This clone was observed once. This chain links TRBV18 with TRBJ2-7; 11 positions agree with TRBD2. CDR1 KGHSH and CDR2 LQKENI come from the germline V gene. Trimming removed 5 bases from V and 4 bases from J; junction bases left unmatched: 4. CDR3 size: 14 residues. Written as DNA, the CDR3 is TGTGCCAGCTCATCGACTAGCGGGACATACGAGCAGTACTTC. This sequence encodes CASSSTSGTYEQYF.

As for this clone: This sample includes further DNA sequences coding for the same CDR3. The chain is built from TRBV2 and TRBJ1-1; the D is unclear. The CDR3 has 13 residues. V was clipped by 1 base and J by 5 bases, with 8 bases between them. Germline V gives CDR1 SNHLY, CDR2 FYNNEI. CDR3 residues: CASSEEGGTEAFF. The DNA of the CDR3 is TGTGCCAGCAGTGAAGAGGGTGGTACTGAAGCTTTCTTT.

The chain carries TRBV7-9 and TRBJ2-3; 8 bases agree with TRBD2. CDR1 is SEHNR, CDR2 FQNEAQ, per germline (reference sequence). The V gene end was trimmed by 3 bases and the J gene end by 4 bases; junction bases not matched to a gene: 6. The CDR3 totals 15 residues. The CDR3 region has the DNA TGTGCCAGCAGCTTCTACGGGAGGGCCCCAGATACGCAGTATTTT. This translates into CASSFYGRAPDTQYF.

This clone was counted between two and nine times. This rearrangement joins TRBV10-3 to TRBJ1-1; no clear D gene. Between the trimmed V and J ends, which lost 4 bases and 0 bases, there was a span of 12 bases. Germline CDR1 ENHRY, CDR2 SYGVKD. The CDR3 totals 15 residues. The CDR3 loop reads CAISGSGLMNTEAFF. In DNA form, the CDR3 reads TGTGCCATCAGTGGTTCCGGGCTGATGAACACTGAAGCTTTCTTT.

The rearrangement uses TRBV6-1 and TRBJ2-7, with TRBD1 identical over 7 bases. Germline values: CDR1 MNHNS, CDR2 SASEGT. J was trimmed by 3 bases and V by 9 bases; bases with no gene match: 8. The CDR3 length is 13 residues. The CDR3: CASNRGLGYEQYF. The CDR3 nucleotides read TGTGCCAGTAATAGGGGGCTTGGCTACGAGCAGTACTTC.

Concerning this clone itself: The sample has other DNA sequences that encode this CDR3 too. V usage is TRBV9 and J usage is TRBJ2-5; D perhaps matches TRBD2 (6 bases). This CDR3 has 13 residues. Per germline, CDR1 SGDLS and CDR2 YYNGEE. Trimming cost V 0 bases and J 5 bases, with 8 bases left between them. The CDR3 bases are TGTGCCAGCAGCGTAGCTCGGGGGGAGACCCAGTACTTC. Translation gives CASSVARGETQYF.

This clone has just a few counts. This rearrangement joins TRBV6-6 to TRBJ2-7; no reliable D call. V lost 5 bases and J 6 bases, leaving 20 bases between the germline ends. The CDR3 is 15 amino acids. The V gene's germline CDR1 is MNHNY and CDR2 SVGAGI (reference sequence). The CDR3 DNA sequence: TGTGCCAGCAGTAAGCCCGGGTCAGGTCCCCCCGAGCAGTACTTC. Amino acids: CASSKPGSGPPEQYF.

This clone was counted ten times or more. V usage is TRBV27 and J usage is TRBJ1-1; 11 bases are shared with TRBD1. In germline, CDR1 is MNHEY, CDR2 SMNVEV (reference sequence). Trimming removed 1 base from V and 10 bases from J; junction bases left unmatched: 2. The CDR3 runs 13 residues. CDR3 loop: CASSLLDRGPAFF. The CDR3 bases are TGTGCCAGCAGTTTATTGGACAGGGGGCCAGCTTTCTTT.

The chain carries TRBV18 and TRBJ1-1; D is unclear. V gave up 4 bases and J gave up 3 bases, with 12 bases separating them. Germline CDR1 reads KGHSH; CDR2 reads LQKENI. CDR3 length: 14 residues. The CDR3 sequence: CASSQAMRDTEAFF. In DNA form, the CDR3 reads TGTGCCAGCTCACAGGCGATGCGGGACACTGAAGCTTTCTTT.

J is TRBJ1-2 and V is TRBV6-5; the D gene is possibly TRBD1 (6 bases). V was trimmed by 10 bases and J by 3 bases, leaving 21 bases between them. The V gene's germline CDR1 is MNHEY and CDR2 SVGAGI. This CDR3 comprises 15 residues. CDR3 DNA sequence: TGTGCCATCCGGGGGCTAAGGGACGGACACTATGGCTACACCTTC. This encodes CAIRGLRDGHYGYTF.